This T cell receptor beta chain was profiled in a study of metastatic and nonmetastatic thyroid tumors. For the study at large: Comparative analysis of repertoires was undertaken across blood and tumor or nodule tissue obtained from malignant and benign thyroid patients. Overall study results and limits: Versus benign nodules, malignant thyroid tumors reportedly had significantly higher TCR beta diversity, in blood and tumor.

In the authors' workflow: It was from CDR3 differences across clinicopathological groups that a distant-metastasis classifier for papillary thyroid cancer was built. TCRdb reassembled clones from the PCR reads with MiXCR. The V and J calls, along with clone size, are taken from TCRdb and not from the paper's own processing. The repertoire holds tens of thousands of clones, approximately 25% seen once, with 5% to 7.5% in the top ten. Before thyroid surgery, none of the patients had received any treatment. This CDR3 contains 18 residues. Germline-derived CDR1 and CDR2 are MNHEY and SMNVEV (reference sequence). J was trimmed by 4 bases and V by 5 bases; bases with no gene match: 16. This clone was seen ten or more times. Its antigen is currently unknown.

The V call is TRBV27, the J call TRBJ2-7; 11 bases map to TRBD2. Sequencing was performed on tumor tissue. This clonotype was obtained from a female donor with papillary thyroid cancer or a benign thyroid nodule (not recorded which). Some clones in this sample may be carry-over from other donors' samples. The CDR3 DNA is TGTGCCAGCAGTCAGGCCGAGGGGACTAGCGGAGCCCCTTACGAGCAGTACTTC. Translating gives CASSQAEGTSGAPYEQYF.